This TCR beta chain came from a study of blood T cell repertoires in COVID-19. This clone is a singleton in its sample. The germline gives CDR1 LNHDA, CDR2 SQIVND (reference sequence). Deletions cut 3 bases from V and 5 bases from J, with 16 bases between. This CDR3 contains 16 residues. Repertoires were generated with immunoSEQ multiplex PCR, while TCRdb's copy carries only in-frame clones and drops some. Of about 180,000 clones listed, around 83% are singletons. The receptor comes from a woman between 70 and 85 years old with COVID-19, enrolled during active disease. The rearrangement links TRBV19 to TRBJ1-4, with a tentative D call TRBD1 (6 bases). The sample taken for sequencing was peripheral blood. The CDR3, as DNA: TGTGCCAGTAGTATGGGGCGAGGACAGTGGAATGAAAAACTGTTTTTT. Translated, it gives CASSMGRGQWNEKLFF.